The present entry profiles one TCR beta chain with its context. Repertoires were generated with immunoSEQ multiplex PCR, while TCRdb's copy carries only in-frame clones and drops some. The data hold 55,000 to 80,000 clones, with 93% observed a single time. Between the trimmed V and J ends, which lost 1 base and 3 bases, there was a span of 15 bases. The CDR3 consists of 17 residues. Germline V gene data show CDR1 as MGHRA and CDR2 as YSYEKL. The data are from a study of technical replicates of blood from a few donors. The source of this sequence is a human donor in good health. Sequenced sample: T cells isolated from PBMCs. The genes are TRBV4-1 and TRBJ2-2; D is perhaps TRBD2 (5 bases). The CDR3 is CASSQATRDYHTGELFF. As DNA, the CDR3 is TGCGCCAGCAGCCAAGCTACACGAGACTATCACACCGGGGAGCTGTTTTTT.